This T cell receptor (beta chain) appears in the sequencing data of a study of human T cells and chemical hapten exposure. This clonotype was seen only a few times. One entry per CDR3 protein, called by TCRdb with MiXCR from the RACE reads. The sample shows over 35,000 distinct CDR3 sequences, just under 9% of them seen only once. The time point here: patch test 2, 6 weeks after DPC sensitization. As to treatment: therapeutic diphenylcyclopropenone sensitization with weekly scalp DPC. Every patch test was put on after a blood sample was taken. Trimming took off 9 bases at V and 0 bases at J, with 10 bases between the two ends. In germline, CDR1 is KGHDR, CDR2 SFDVKD. This CDR3 has 14 amino acids.

The TCR was taken from a woman between 40 and 55 years old with alopecia areata. Some clones in this sample may be carry-over from other donors' samples. The material was whole blood, obtained in connection with sensitization to the hapten diphenylcyclopropenone (DPC). The chain has TRBV24-1 and TRBJ2-2, with a weak D call TRBD2 (6 bases). The CDR3, as DNA: TGTGCCACCGAGGGACTGGCGAACACCGGGGAGCTGTTTTTT. Amino acids: CATEGLANTGELFF.